These T cell receptor beta chains were read from a single sample in a study of T cells in Graves' hyperthyroidism and ophthalmopathy. TCRdb itself ran the multiplex PCR reads through MiXCR, one entry per CDR3 protein. The sample holds some 740,000 distinct CDR3 sequences, 11% to 15% seen once. The sample consisted of blood. The origin of the receptors is a woman between 18 and 30 years old with Graves' hyperthyroidism. Each CDR3 is given with its conserved first and last residue. The D gene is left open where the match is weak. Clone size is shown for a subset of rows, as once, few, many or a class of expanded clone.

j_call | cdr3_length | d_call | v_call | clone_size | cdr3_nt | cdr3_aa
TRBJ2-3 | 17 | NA | TRBV25-1 | many | TGTGCCAGCAGTGAACGGTTTCCTGACTCAAGCACAGATACGCAGTATTTT | CASSERFPDSSTDTQYF
TRBJ2-7 | 18 | NA | TRBV11-3 | many | TGTGCCAGCAGCTTCGACCTTACTGAAGGGGATAGCTCCTACGAGCAGTACTTC | CASSFDLTEGDSSYEQYF
TRBJ2-1 | 12 | NA | TRBV29-1 | few | TGCAGCGTTGACAGGACGTACGATGAGCAGTTCTTC | CSVDRTYDEQFF
TRBJ2-7 | 15 | NA | TRBV6-2/TRBV6-3 | many | TGTGCCAGCAGGGAGCGGAGGGGATTCTCCTACGAGCAGTACTTC | CASRERRGFSYEQYF
TRBJ2-5 | 14 | TRBD2 | TRBV11-2 | many | TGTGCCAGCAGCTTGGGAGGGAGGGCCGAGACCCAGTACTTC | CASSLGGRAETQYF
TRBJ1-1 | 13 | NA | TRBV20-1 | many | TGCAGTGTATACAATCGGCTTCGTGCTGAAGCTTTCTTT | CSVYNRLRAEAFF
TRBJ2-3 | 14 | TRBD2 | TRBV6-1 | few | TGTGCCATCCGACTAGCGGGACGCACAGATACGCAGTATTTT | CAIRLAGRTDTQYF
TRBJ1-5 | 12 | NA | TRBV6-1 | NA | TGTGCCAGCAGTGCTCCGTCGCAGCCCCAGCATTTT | CASSAPSQPQHF
TRBJ1-4 | 13 | NA | TRBV7-2 | few | TGTGCCAGCAGCCCAAGGGGGAATGAAAAACTGTTTTTT | CASSPRGNEKLFF
TRBJ2-7 | 14 | TRBD2 | TRBV20-1 | many | TGCAGTGCTAGAGATCGACTAGCGGATTACGAGCAGTACTTC | CSARDRLADYEQYF
TRBJ2-1 | 16 | TRBD2 | TRBV6-7 | NA | TGTGCCAGCAGTCAGGAGCTAGCGGGCGGGCGGGATAGACAGTTCTTC | CASSQELAGGRDRQFF
TRBJ1-4 | 15 | TRBD1 | TRBV5-4 | many | TGTGCCAGCAGCCTACGGACAGGGCCTAATGAAAAACTGTTTTTT | CASSLRTGPNEKLFF
TRBJ2-3 | 15 | TRBD1 | TRBV29-1 | few | TGCAGCGTCACCAAGACAGGGTTGGGTACAGATACGCAGTATTTT | CSVTKTGLGTDTQYF
TRBJ1-2 | 15 | TRBD1 | TRBV9 | few | TGTGCCAGCAGCGCTGGACAGGGGGGTAACTATGGCTACACCTTC | CASSAGQGGNYGYTF
TRBJ1-1 | 13 | TRBD1 | TRBV30 | many | TGTGCCTGGAACAAGGGGGCAATGACTGAAGCTTTCTTT | CAWNKGAMTEAFF
TRBJ1-1 | 16 | NA | TRBV5-1 | many | TGCGCCAGCAGCTTGATTCCGGGACCCATGAACACTGAAGCTTTCTTT | CASSLIPGPMNTEAFF
TRBJ1-2 | 13 | NA | TRBV2 | many | TGTGCCAGCGAGGACAGACTTCGTTGGGGCTACACCTTC | CASEDRLRWGYTF
TRBJ2-7 | 15 | TRBD1 | TRBV18 | few | TGTGCCAGCTCGACCGACAGGGGATCCTCCTACGAGCAGTACTTC | CASSTDRGSSYEQYF
TRBJ2-3 | 13 | NA | TRBV10-3 | NA | TGTGCCATCAGTGAGTCGACGGCAGATACGCAGTATTTT | CAISESTADTQYF
TRBJ2-7 | 14 | NA | TRBV4-1 | many | TGCGCCAGCAGCCCTCCAGGGCCCCCTTACGAGCAGTACTTC | CASSPPGPPYEQYF
TRBJ1-2 | 15 | NA | TRBV7-8 | NA | TGTGCCAGCAGCCCAGGCCAGGGGACTTACTATGGCTACACCTTC | CASSPGQGTYYGYTF
TRBJ1-5 | 15 | NA | TRBV9 | few | TGTGCCAGCAGCTCCCTCGGTTATAGCAATCAGCCCCAGCATTTT | CASSSLGYSNQPQHF
TRBJ2-1 | 17 | TRBD2 | TRBV25-1 | many | TGTGCCAGCAGTGAATTAAGAGCGGGAGCAGTCCCCATTGAGCAGTTCTTC | CASSELRAGAVPIEQFF
TRBJ1-1 | 11 | NA | TRBV2 | NA | TGTGCCGTCGTTCAGAACACTGAAGCTTTCTTT | CAVVQNTEAFF
TRBJ2-5 | 14 | NA | TRBV12-3/TRBV12-4 | many | TGTGCCAGCAGTTTGAGGGTTGTCCAAGAGACCCAGTACTTC | CASSLRVVQETQYF
TRBJ2-7 | 13 | NA | TRBV7-3 | many | TGTGCCAGCAGCTTTCAACAGGGCTACGAGCAGTACTTC | CASSFQQGYEQYF
TRBJ1-1 | 14 | TRBD1 | TRBV2 | many | TGTGCCAGCAGTGAAGACAGGGGGATCGCTGAAGCTTTCTTT | CASSEDRGIAEAFF
TRBJ2-7 | 15 | NA | TRBV7-2 | NA | TGTGCCAGCAGCTTGGAGGGCAGGCCGACCTACGAGCAGTACTTC | CASSLEGRPTYEQYF
TRBJ2-5 | 14 | NA | TRBV7-9 | NA | TGTGCCAGCAGCTTTGGCCCCCCGGTGGAGACCCAGTACTTC | CASSFGPPVETQYF
TRBJ1-1 | 15 | NA | TRBV28 | few | TGTGCCAGCAGTTACCCAGGGATTACGAACACTGAAGCTTTCTTT | CASSYPGITNTEAFF
TRBJ2-1 | 16 | TRBD2 | TRBV7-6 | NA | TGTGCCAGCAGCCCTAGGGCGGGACTAGCGGGAAATGAGCAGTTCTTC | CASSPRAGLAGNEQFF
TRBJ2-5 | 14 | NA | TRBV30 | NA | TGTGCCTGCAACATCGGACTACCTAGGGGGACCCAGTACTTC | CACNIGLPRGTQYF
TRBJ1-4 | 15 | NA | TRBV27 | few | TGTGCCAGCAGTTTATCCGGGGTAACTAATGAAAAACTGTTTTTT | CASSLSGVTNEKLFF
TRBJ1-2 | 14 | TRBD1 | TRBV7-9 | NA | TGTGCCAGCAGCTTAGGGACAGGGGATGGTGGCTACACCTTC | CASSLGTGDGGYTF
TRBJ2-1 | 15 | NA | TRBV5-1 | many | TGCGCCAGCAGCTTGTTTGACAGCTCCTACAATGAGCAGTTCTTC | CASSLFDSSYNEQFF
TRBJ1-5 | 12 | NA | TRBV30 | many | TGTGCCTGGAGTAACGGGGATCAGCCCCAGCATTTT | CAWSNGDQPQHF
TRBJ2-7 | 13 | NA | TRBV15 | few | TGTGCCACCAGCAGAGTTCAAGATTACGAGCAGTACTTC | CATSRVQDYEQYF
TRBJ2-3 | 19 | TRBD2 | TRBV12-3/TRBV12-4 | few | TGTGCCAGCAGTCTCCTTAGCGGGAGGGCCAAAAAAAGCACAGATACGCAGTATTTT | CASSLLSGRAKKSTDTQYF
TRBJ2-7 | 14 | TRBD1 | TRBV6-5 | many | TGTGCCAGCAGTTACGAGACAGGGGCCTACGAGCAGTACTTC | CASSYETGAYEQYF
TRBJ2-1 | 17 | NA | TRBV20-1 | NA | TGCAGTGCTAGATTATCCGGGACGCTACAAGGGAACAATGAGCAGTTCTTC | CSARLSGTLQGNNEQFF
TRBJ2-1 | 15 | TRBD2 | TRBV20-1 | NA | TGCAGTGCCACTCACGGGACTAGCGGGAACAATGAGCAGTTCTTC | CSATHGTSGNNEQFF
TRBJ2-3 | 14 | NA | TRBV11-3 | many | TGTGCCAGCAGCTTAGGATGGGGCACAGATACGCAGTATTTT | CASSLGWGTDTQYF
TRBJ2-7 | 16 | TRBD1 | TRBV7-2 | many | TGTGCCAGCAGCAGACCGGGACAGCGTGACTCCTACGAGCAGTACTTC | CASSRPGQRDSYEQYF